This passage covers 2 T cell receptor beta chains from one sample sequenced in a study of beta chain features in type 1 diabetes. Study-wide findings and caveats: Within each of all four CD4+ subsets, Type 1 diabetes patients had TCRB CDR3s that were moderately but significantly shorter.

Since all of the isolated RNA was reverse transcribed, expressed TCRB transcripts were what got sequenced. The repertoire was sequenced with immunoSEQ multiplex PCR; TCRdb's copy has only in-frame clones and lacks some. The repertoire consists of around 300,000 clones, with 14% to 15% occurring once and the leading ten covering less than 0.02%. Their target antigens are unknown. The sequencing sample was made of naive CD4+ T cells from blood. The receptors originated from a man younger than 35 with type 1 diabetes.

The V gene is TRBV5-1, the J gene TRBJ2-4, with 10 bases that match TRBD1. In germline, CDR1 is SGHRS, CDR2 YFSETQ. With V trimmed by 0 bases and J by 7 bases, 1 base remained unmatched. The CDR3 runs to 14 residues. Here the CDR3 reads CASSLADRGNIQYF. As DNA, the CDR3 is TGCGCCAGCAGCTTGGCGGACAGGGGGAACATTCAGTACTTC.

Only a few counts were recorded for this clone. V usage is TRBV6-5 and J usage is TRBJ2-1; TRBD2 matches at 13 bases. Germline V gene data show CDR1 as MNHEY and CDR2 as SVGAGI. Unmatched junction bases numbered 3, after V lost 4 bases and J lost 6 bases. The CDR3 has 15 amino acids. In DNA, the CDR3 is TGTGCCAGCAGTTTAACTAGCGGGGGGGCCAATGAGCAGTTCTTC. This gives the protein CASSLTSGGANEQFF.